Sequencing of this T cell receptor (beta chain) was carried out in a study of T cell repertoires in cytomegalovirus infection. On the study more broadly: Matching HLA type and CMV infection were both indicated by public TCR beta signatures. Points from the study as a whole: The ex vivo response was dominated by HLA-C-restricted CMV-specific TCR beta clonotypes. Of the TCR beta families, the public ones yielded a cumulative frequency that identified carriers of CMV plus the relevant HLA.

CDR3 length: 14 residues. Germline V lookup: CDR1 MNHEY, CDR2 SMNVEV (reference sequence). With V trimmed by 5 bases and J by 4 bases, 5 bases remained unmatched. Only a few counts were recorded for this clonotype. The antigen is unknown. TCRdb called the reads again in MiXCR, with one record for every CDR3 protein. The repertoire holds approximately 100,000 distinct CDR3 sequences, with about 22% as singletons. What was sequenced was CD8+ T cells from PBMCs. The TCR sequence derives from a human donor in good health (CMV status not recorded). Some clones in this sample may be carry-over from other donors' samples. The chain uses TRBV27 and TRBJ2-7, with 10 bases that match TRBD1. Here the CDR3 reads CASSPGQGGYEQYF. The CDR3 DNA reads TGTGCCAGCAGTCCTGGACAGGGGGGGTACGAGCAGTACTTC.